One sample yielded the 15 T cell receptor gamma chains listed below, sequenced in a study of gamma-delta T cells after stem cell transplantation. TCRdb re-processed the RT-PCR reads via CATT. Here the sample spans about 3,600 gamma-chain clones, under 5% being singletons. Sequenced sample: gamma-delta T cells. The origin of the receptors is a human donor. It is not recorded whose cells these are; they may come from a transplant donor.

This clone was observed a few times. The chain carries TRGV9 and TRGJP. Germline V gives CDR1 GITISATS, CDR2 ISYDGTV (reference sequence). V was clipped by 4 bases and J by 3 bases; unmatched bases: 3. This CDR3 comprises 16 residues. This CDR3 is CALWDEQELGKKIKVF. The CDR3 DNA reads TGTGCCTTGTGGGACGAGCAAGAGTTGGGCAAAAAAATCAAGGTATTT.

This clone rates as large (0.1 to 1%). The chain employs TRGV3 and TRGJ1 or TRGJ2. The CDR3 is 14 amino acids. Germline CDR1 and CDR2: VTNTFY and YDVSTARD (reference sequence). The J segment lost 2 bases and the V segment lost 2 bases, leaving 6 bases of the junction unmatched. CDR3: CATWDTTHYYKKLF. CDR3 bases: TGTGCCACCTGGGACACAACGCATTATTATAAGAAACTCTTT.

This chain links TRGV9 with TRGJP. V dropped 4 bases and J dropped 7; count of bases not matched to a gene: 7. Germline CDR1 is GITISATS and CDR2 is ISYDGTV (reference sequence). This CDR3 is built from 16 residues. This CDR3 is CALWDKGELGKKIKVF. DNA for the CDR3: TGTGCCTTGTGGGACAAGGGGGAGTTGGGCAAAAAAATCAAGGTATTT.

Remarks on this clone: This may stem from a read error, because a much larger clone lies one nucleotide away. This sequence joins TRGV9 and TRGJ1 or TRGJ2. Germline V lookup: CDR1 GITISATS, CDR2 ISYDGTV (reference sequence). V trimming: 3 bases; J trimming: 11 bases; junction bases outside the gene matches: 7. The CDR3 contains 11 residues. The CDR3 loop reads CALWEKYEKLF. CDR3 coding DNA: TGTGCCTTGTGGGAGAAGTATGAGAAACTCTTT.

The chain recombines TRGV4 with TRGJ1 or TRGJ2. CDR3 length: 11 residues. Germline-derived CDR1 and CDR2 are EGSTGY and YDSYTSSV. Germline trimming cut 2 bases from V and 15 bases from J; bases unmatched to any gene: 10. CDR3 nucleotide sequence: TGTGCCACCTGGGATGCCGGGGGGAGACTCTTT. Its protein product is CATWDAGGRLF.

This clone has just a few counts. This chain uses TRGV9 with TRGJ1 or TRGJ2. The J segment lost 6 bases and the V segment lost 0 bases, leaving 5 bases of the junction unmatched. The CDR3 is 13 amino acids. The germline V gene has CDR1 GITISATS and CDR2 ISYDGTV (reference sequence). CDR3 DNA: TGTGCCTTGTGGGAGGTGCGGGGTTATAAGAAACTCTTT. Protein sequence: CALWEVRGYKKLF.

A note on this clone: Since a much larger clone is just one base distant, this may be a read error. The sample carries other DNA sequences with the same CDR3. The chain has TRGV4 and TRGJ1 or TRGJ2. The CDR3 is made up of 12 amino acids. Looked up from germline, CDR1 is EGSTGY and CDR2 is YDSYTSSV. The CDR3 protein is CATWDWDYKKLF. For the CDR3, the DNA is TGTGCCACCTGGGATTGGGATTATAAGAAACTCTTC.

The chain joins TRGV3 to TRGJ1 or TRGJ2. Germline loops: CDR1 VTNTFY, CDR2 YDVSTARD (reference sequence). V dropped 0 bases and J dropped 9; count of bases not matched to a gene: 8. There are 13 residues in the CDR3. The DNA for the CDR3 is TGTGCCACCTGGGACAGGCAGCTCCCTAAGAAACTCTTT. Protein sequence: CATWDRQLPKKLF.

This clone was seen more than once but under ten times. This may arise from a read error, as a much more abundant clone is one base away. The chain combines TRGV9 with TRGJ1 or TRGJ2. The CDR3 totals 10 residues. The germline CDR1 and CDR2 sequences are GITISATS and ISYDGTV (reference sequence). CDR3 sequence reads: CALCGYKKLF. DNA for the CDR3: TGCGCCTTGTGTGGGTATAAGAAACTCTTT.

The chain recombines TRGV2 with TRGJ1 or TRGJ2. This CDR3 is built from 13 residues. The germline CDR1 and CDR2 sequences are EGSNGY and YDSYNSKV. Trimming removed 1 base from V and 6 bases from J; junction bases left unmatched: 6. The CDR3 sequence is CATWDGPIYKKLF. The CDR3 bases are TGTGCCACCTGGGACGGACCTATTTATAAGAAACTCTTT.

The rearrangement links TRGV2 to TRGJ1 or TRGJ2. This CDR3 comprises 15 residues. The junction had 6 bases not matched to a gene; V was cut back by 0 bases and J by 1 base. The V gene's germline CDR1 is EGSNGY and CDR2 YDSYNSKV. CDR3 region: CATWDGRLNYYKKLF. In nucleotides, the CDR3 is TGTGCCACCTGGGACGGGCGGCTCAATTATTATAAGAAACTCTTT.

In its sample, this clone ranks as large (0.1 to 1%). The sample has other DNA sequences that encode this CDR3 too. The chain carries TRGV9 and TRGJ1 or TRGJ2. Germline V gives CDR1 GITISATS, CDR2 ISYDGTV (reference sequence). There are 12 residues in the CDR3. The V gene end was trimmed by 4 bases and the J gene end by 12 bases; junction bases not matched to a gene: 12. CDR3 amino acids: CALWDPARRKLF. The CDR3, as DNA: TGTGCCTTGTGGGACCCTGCACGTCGGAAACTCTTT.

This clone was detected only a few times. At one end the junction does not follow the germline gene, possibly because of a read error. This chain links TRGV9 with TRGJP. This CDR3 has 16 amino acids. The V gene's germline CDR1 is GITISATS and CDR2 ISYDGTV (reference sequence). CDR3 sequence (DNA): TGTGCCTTGTGGGAGGTTTTGGAGTGGGGCAAAAAAATCAAGGTATTT. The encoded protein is CALWEVLEWGKKIKVF.

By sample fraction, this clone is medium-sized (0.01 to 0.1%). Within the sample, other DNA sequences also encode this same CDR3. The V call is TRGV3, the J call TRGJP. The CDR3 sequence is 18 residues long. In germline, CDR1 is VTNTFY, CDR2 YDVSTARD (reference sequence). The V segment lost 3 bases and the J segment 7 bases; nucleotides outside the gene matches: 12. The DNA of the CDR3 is TGTGCCACCTGGGACGGGCCACTGTGGGAGTTGGGCAAAAAAATCAAGGTATTT. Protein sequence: CATWDGPLWELGKKIKVF.

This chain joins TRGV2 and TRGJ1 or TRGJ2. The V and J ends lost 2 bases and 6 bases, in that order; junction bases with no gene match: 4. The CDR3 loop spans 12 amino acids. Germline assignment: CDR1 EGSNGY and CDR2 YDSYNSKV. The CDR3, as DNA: TGTGCCACCTGGGACGATTTTTATAAGAAACTCTTT. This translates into CATWDDFYKKLF.